This T cell receptor (beta chain) was captured by sequencing in a study of identical twins (dated by TCRdb to the mid-2010s). Study-level background: To test whether fetal clonotypes persist, this study deep-sequenced TCR alpha and beta repertoires from monozygotic twins, from unrelated adults of various ages, and from cord blood. To rule out contamination, the twin experiments were replicated at different times with different library preparation protocols.

The receptor library was made with 5' RACE. Sequencer: Illumina HiSeq 2000. Template switching introduced a universal primer binding site; the final cDNA contained a unique molecular identifier, enabling accurate counting of TCR cDNA molecules. First-strand cDNA for TCR alpha and beta chains was synthesized from specific primers in the conserved constant-segment region. Each cDNA library was double barcoded, with a SMART-Mk sample barcode plus Illumina barcodes, to control for contamination. TruSeq adapter sequences, together with Illumina sample barcodes, were added in two successive PCR steps. TCR alpha and beta cDNA libraries were sequenced on the Illumina HiSeq platform with custom primers. The authors' pipeline ran thus. MiGEC processed the raw reads to extract unique molecular identifiers, while MiXCR was used to determine the CDR3 positions. Recombination models were inferred per individual with the repgenHMM and IGoR tools using an EM algorithm. The tcR package in R was used for shared clonotype analysis, with sharing normalized by the product of cloneset sizes. To study raw recombination free of thymic and clonal selection effects, out-of-frame nonproductive sequences were analyzed. The raw public reads went through TCRdb reprocessing: fastp at Q25, MiXCR clone calling, in-frame beta chains kept. Entries that share a CDR3 protein sequence are merged under the most common genes and DNA. TCRdb assigned the V and J calls; the authors' analysis was not used. The sample table lists some 240,000 distinct CDR3 sequences, about 8.5% of them with a count of one. Of the sample, less than 4% falls within the top ten clones.

Concerning this clonotype itself: Its target antigen remains unknown. Within one base of it there is no much larger clone, and no base qualities were kept.

Every donor in the study was a healthy Caucasian. Three pairs of female monozygotic twins, all aged roughly 18 to 29 years, made up the twin cohort. Positive isolation kits from Invitrogen were used to isolate CD4+ and CD8+ T cell populations. General study outcomes and caveats: Recombination models systematically underestimated out-of-frame TCR alpha sharing in monozygotic twins but agreed with sharing between unrelated individuals. A weaker excess of twin sharing was found in beta out-of-frame sequences because the signal-to-noise ratio was lowered by fewer shared sequences. Zero-insertion analyses could be partly confounded by invariant T cells such as MAIT and iNKT, although diverse VJ usage argued against such confounding for most clonotypes. Compared with coincidental sharing between unrelated individuals, out-of-frame TCR alpha sequences shared between twins showed an excess of sequences with low generation probability. Because the same donors could not be followed over many years, the conclusions relied on cross-sectional statistical analysis. Fewer insertions were carried by abundant cord blood beta clonotypes; a weaker similar trend was observed in young adult naive repertoires, while no such trend was observed in memory repertoires.

V trim: 0 bases; J trim: 5 bases; unmatched bases: 7. CDR1 MNHEY and CDR2 SVGAGI are derived from the germline V gene. The CDR3 has 16 amino acids, counting the end cysteine and phenylalanine. The CDR3 DNA has 48 bases and is translated from base 1. A further study also used this sample, focusing on yellow fever vaccine responses in identical twins. In that second paper, the authors write: According to the authors, the vaccine-induced T cell response in identical twins seemed to be partly convergent and partly specific to each individual. In identical twins, the study followed T cell clones that responded to the vaccine with precision.

The rearranged chain carries TRBV6-5 and TRBJ2-1; TRBD2 aligns with 7 central bases. Sequencing was done on a sample of CD8+ T cells sorted from blood. The receptor was derived from a young woman in good health. The DNA is as follows: TGTGCCAGCAGTTACTCAAAAGCGGGGAGCCACAATGAGCAGTTCTTC. Translation gives CASSYSKAGSHNEQFF.